These T cell receptor beta chains were read from a single sample in a study of identical twins. From the 5' RACE reads, TCRdb called clonotypes with MiXCR, one entry per CDR3 protein. This sample carries hundreds of thousands of distinct CDR3 sequences, more than 12% of them seen once, and the ten largest clones take about 9%. Sequenced: memory (CD45RO+) T cells sorted from blood. These receptors came from a woman aged 18-35 years in good health. The CDR3 runs from the conserved cysteine through the conserved F or W. A D gene is named only where the DNA matches it firmly. Clone size appears in some rows only: once, few, many, or a class for an expanded clone.

abundance,j_gene,d_gene,v_gene,CDR3aa,CDR3nt
many,TRBJ2-7,NA,TRBV7-6,CASSLALGGPHEQYF,TGTGCCAGCAGCTTAGCCCTTGGGGGGCCCCACGAGCAGTACTTC
few,TRBJ2-5,TRBD2,TRBV3-1,CASSQRTSGCQETQYF,TGTGCCAGCAGCCAACGCACTAGCGGATGTCAAGAGACCCAGTACTTC
many,TRBJ1-4,TRBD1,TRBV6-1,CASTDREGRKLFF,TGTGCCAGCACGGACAGGGAAGGTCGGAAACTGTTTTTT
few,TRBJ2-7,TRBD1,TRBV18,CASSPGTGGYSAYEQYF,TGTGCCAGCTCACCGGGGACAGGGGGATATTCAGCCTACGAGCAGTACTTC
NA,TRBJ2-5,NA,TRBV18,CASSPQRVETQYF,TGTGCCAGCTCACCACAAAGGGTGGAGACCCAGTACTTC
NA,TRBJ1-2,NA,TRBV6-5,CASSSVLKRYGYTF,TGTGCCAGCAGTTCCGTCCTGAAGCGATATGGCTACACCTTC
NA,TRBJ1-4,NA,TRBV4-3,CASSQVVGGFEKLFF,TGCGCCAGCAGCCAAGTGGTGGGGGGTTTTGAAAAACTGTTTTTT
few,TRBJ1-4,NA,TRBV14,CASSHGLDEKLFF,TGTGCCAGCAGCCACGGTTTGGATGAAAAACTGTTTTTT
NA,TRBJ2-1,NA,TRBV7-9,CASSFPDPTSTYNEQFF,TGTGCCAGCAGCTTTCCGGACCCAACTTCTACCTACAATGAGCAGTTCTTC
many,TRBJ2-3,TRBD1,TRBV3-1,CASSHPRDRAGHRDTQYF,TGTGCCAGCAGCCACCCCCGCGACAGGGCAGGACATAGAGATACGCAGTATTTT
few,TRBJ2-3,TRBD2,TRBV29-1,CSVVMLAGRADTQYF,TGCAGCGTTGTTATGCTAGCGGGAAGGGCAGATACGCAGTATTTT
NA,TRBJ2-1,NA,TRBV7-2,CASSPLTTYNEQFF,TGTGCCAGCAGCCCGTTGACAACCTACAATGAGCAGTTCTTC
NA,TRBJ2-7,NA,TRBV27,CASSFTGPYEQYF,TGTGCCAGCAGTTTTACAGGCCCCTACGAGCAGTACTTC